This T cell receptor beta chain originates from a study of T cell responses to AZD1222 COVID-19 vaccine. Study-level findings and limits: The donor group comprised mostly white British people and more females; the analysis possibly underestimated clonal diversity.

This clone was seen a single time. What it binds is not known. The CDR3 is 14 residues long. V lost 7 bases, J lost 5 bases, and 8 bases stayed unmatched. Germline V gene data show CDR1 as MNHEY and CDR2 as SVGAGI. The protocol was immunoSEQ multiplex PCR, while the TCRdb copy is restricted to in-frame clones and leaves out a portion. The profile shows 100,000 or so clones, 70% to 90% of them singletons. Sequenced here: peripheral blood, sampled on day 0 of AZD1222 vaccination. The rearrangement links TRBV6-5 to TRBJ2-7; 10 bases agree with TRBD1. The clonotype comes from an adult in good health. The CDR3 region is CASKLGTGVHEQYF. CDR3 bases: TGTGCCAGCAAACTGGGGACAGGGGTCCACGAGCAGTACTTC.